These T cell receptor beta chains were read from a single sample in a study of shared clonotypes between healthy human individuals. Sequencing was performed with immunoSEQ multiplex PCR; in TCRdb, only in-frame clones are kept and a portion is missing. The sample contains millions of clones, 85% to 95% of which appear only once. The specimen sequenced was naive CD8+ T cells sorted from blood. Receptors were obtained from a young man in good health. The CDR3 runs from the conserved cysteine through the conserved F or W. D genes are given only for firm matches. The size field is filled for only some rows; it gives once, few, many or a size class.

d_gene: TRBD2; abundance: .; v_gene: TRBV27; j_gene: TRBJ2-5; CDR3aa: CASSPGTSGQETQYF; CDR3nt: TGTGCCAGCAGCCCAGGGACTAGCGGACAAGAGACCCAGTACTTC
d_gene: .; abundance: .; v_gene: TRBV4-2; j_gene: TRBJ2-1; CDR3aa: CASSQELSYNEQFF; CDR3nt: TGTGCCAGCAGCCAAGAACTATCCTACAATGAGCAGTTCTTC
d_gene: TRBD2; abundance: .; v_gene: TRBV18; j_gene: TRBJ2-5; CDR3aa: CASSPPGLAGALETQYF; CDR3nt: TGTGCCAGCTCACCACCTGGGCTAGCGGGGGCTTTGGAGACCCAGTACTTC
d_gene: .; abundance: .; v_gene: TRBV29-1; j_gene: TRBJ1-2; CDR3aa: CSVEEPFGRSGEGYTF; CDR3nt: TGCAGCGTTGAAGAGCCTTTCGGACGGAGCGGGGAGGGCTACACCTTC
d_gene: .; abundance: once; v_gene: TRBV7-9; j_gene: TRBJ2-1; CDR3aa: CASTTFDSTQPNEQFF; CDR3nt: TGTGCCAGCACCACATTCGACTCTACGCAGCCCAATGAGCAGTTCTTC
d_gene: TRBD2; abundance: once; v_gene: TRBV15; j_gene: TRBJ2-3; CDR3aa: CATSGGRGSTDTQYF; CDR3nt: TGTGCCACCAGCGGGGGGAGGGGAAGCACAGATACGCAGTATTTT
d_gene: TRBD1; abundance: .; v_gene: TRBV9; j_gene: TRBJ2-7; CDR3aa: CASSGQAGTAAYEQYF; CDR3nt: TGTGCCAGCAGCGGCCAAGCCGGGACAGCAGCCTACGAGCAGTACTTC
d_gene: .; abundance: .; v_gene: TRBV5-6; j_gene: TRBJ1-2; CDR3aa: CASSLIGGLGYGYTF; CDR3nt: TGTGCCAGCAGCTTGATTGGGGGGCTGGGCTATGGCTACACCTTC
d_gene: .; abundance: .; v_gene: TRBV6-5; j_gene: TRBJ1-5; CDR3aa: CASSAGYSNQPQHF; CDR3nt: TGTGCCAGCAGTGCAGGGTATAGCAATCAGCCCCAGCATTTT
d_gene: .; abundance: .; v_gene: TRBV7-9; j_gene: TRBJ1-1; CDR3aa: CASSLGQVGAFF; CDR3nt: TGTGCCAGCAGCTTAGGACAGGTTGGAGCTTTCTTT
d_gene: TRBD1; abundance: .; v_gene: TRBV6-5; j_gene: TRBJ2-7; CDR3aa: CASSYSTGQEDYEQYF; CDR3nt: TGTGCCAGCAGTTACTCGACTGGACAGGAGGACTACGAGCAGTACTTC
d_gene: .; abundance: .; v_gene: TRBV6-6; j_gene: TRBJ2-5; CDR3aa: CASSYGGSFQETQYF; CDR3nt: TGTGCCAGCAGTTACGGGGGCAGCTTCCAAGAGACCCAGTACTTC
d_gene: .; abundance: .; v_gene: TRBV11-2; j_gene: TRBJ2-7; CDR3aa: CASSLVIVDEQYF; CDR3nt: TGTGCCAGCAGCTTAGTTATAGTAGACGAGCAGTACTTC
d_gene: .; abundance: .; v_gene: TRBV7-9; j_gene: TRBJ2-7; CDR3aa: CASTAGAASNYEQYF; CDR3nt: TGTGCCTCCACGGCGGGGGCAGCATCTAATTACGAGCAGTACTTC
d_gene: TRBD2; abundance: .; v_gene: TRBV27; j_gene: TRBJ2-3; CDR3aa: CASSSRTRMGFTDTQYF; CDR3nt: TGTGCCAGCAGTTCCCGGACTAGAATGGGATTCACAGATACGCAGTATTTT
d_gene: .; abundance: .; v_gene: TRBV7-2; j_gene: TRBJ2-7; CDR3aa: CASSFSPSYEQYF; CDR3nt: TGTGCCAGCAGCTTTAGTCCTTCCTACGAGCAGTACTTC
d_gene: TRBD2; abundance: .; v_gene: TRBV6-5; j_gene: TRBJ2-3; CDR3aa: CASSFLAGSADTQYF; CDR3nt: TGTGCCAGCAGTTTTCTAGCGGGATCCGCAGATACGCAGTATTTT
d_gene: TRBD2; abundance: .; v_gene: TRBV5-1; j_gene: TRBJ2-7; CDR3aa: CASSLRLAGSEGDEQYF; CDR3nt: TGCGCCAGCAGCTTGCGACTAGCGGGAAGTGAAGGGGACGAGCAGTACTTC
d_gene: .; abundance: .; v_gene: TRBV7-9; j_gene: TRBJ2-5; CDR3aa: CASSPRRGETYQETQYF; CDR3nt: TGTGCCAGCAGCCCCCGTCGGGGAGAGACGTACCAAGAGACCCAGTACTTC
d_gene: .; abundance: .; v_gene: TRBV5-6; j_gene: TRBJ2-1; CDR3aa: CASSLTFVTDTYNEQFF; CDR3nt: TGTGCCAGCAGCTTGACATTCGTGACGGATACCTACAATGAGCAGTTCTTC
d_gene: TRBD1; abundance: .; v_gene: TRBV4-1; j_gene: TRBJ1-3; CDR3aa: CASSQVQGQGGNTIYF; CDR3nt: TGCGCCAGCAGCCAAGTACAGGGGCAGGGAGGAAACACCATATATTTT
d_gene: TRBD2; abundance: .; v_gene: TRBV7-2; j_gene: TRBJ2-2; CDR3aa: CASSLHPGLGIGELFF; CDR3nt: TGTGCCAGCAGCTTACACCCGGGACTAGGGATCGGGGAGCTGTTTTTT
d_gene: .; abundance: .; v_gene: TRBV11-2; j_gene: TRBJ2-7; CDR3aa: CASSFTGGYEQYF; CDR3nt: TGTGCCAGCAGCTTCACCGGGGGCTACGAGCAGTACTTC
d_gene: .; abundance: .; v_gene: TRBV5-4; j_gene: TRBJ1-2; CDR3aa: CASSLAADYGYTF; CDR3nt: TGTGCCAGCAGCTTGGCCGCTGATTATGGCTACACCTTC
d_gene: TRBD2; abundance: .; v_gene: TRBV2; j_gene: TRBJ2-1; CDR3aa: CASSVASGSIDEQFF; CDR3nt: TGTGCCAGCAGTGTGGCTAGCGGGAGTATCGATGAGCAGTTCTTC
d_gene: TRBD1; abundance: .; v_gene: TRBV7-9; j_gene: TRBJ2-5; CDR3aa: CASSADREQETQYF; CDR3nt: TGTGCCAGCAGCGCTGACAGGGAACAAGAGACCCAGTACTTC
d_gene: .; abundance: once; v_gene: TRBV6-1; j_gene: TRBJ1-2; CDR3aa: CASSEGIRGPTYGYTF; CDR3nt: TGTGCCAGCAGTGAAGGGATACGGGGACCCACTTATGGCTACACCTTC
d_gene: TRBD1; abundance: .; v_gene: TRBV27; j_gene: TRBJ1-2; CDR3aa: CASSLIGTGNGYTF; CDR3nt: TGTGCCAGCAGTTTAATCGGGACAGGGAATGGCTACACCTTC
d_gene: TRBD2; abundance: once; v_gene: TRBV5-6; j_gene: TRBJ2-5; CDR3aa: CASSGTSWETQYF; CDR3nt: TGTGCCAGCAGCGGGACTAGCTGGGAGACCCAGTACTTC